This T cell receptor (beta chain) derives from a study of blood T cell repertoires in COVID-19. About the research overall: Italy, Spain and the United States were the sources of the convalescent and acute COVID-19 samples. T cells, B-cell-depleted T cells, or PBMCs supplied cDNA or gDNA.

The V gene's germline CDR1 is SGHTA and CDR2 FQGNSA. This CDR3 spans 15 amino acids. J lost 8 bases, V lost 5 bases, and 10 bases had no gene match. Methods used by the authors: Amplification of reference gene primers provided the estimated nucleated cell counts. Some clones are missing from TCRdb's copy, which holds only in-frame ones; the method was immunoSEQ multiplex PCR. D and trimming come from the DNA, and the V and J calls and clone size come from that table. The sample has 150,000 to 200,000 clones, about four fifths seen once. This chain uses TRBV7-2 with TRBJ2-2; TRBD1 matches 8 bases. The source is a man in his sixties or seventies who had recovered from COVID-19. Sequencing was done on a sample of peripheral blood. The CDR3 loop is CASSPNSGGRGELFF. The CDR3 region has the DNA TGTGCCAGCAGCCCTAATTCAGGGGGCCGGGGGGAGCTGTTTTTT.